The source of this T cell receptor beta chain is a study of human T cells and chemical hapten exposure. Study information: Small pooled library volume differences mainly caused per-sample TCR yield variation.

This clonotype has ten or more counts. MiXCR was run by TCRdb on the RACE reads, yielding one entry per CDR3 protein. This sample has 85,000 to 100,000 distinct CDR3 sequences, with 27% found just once. CDR1 and CDR2 (germline): SEHNR, FQNEAQ (reference sequence). The CDR3 has 15 residues. The V gene end was trimmed by 0 bases and the J gene end by 8 bases; junction bases not matched to a gene: 0. Time point denoted: patch test 3, about 24 weeks after DPC sensitization. Noted treatment: therapeutic diphenylcyclopropenone sensitization with weekly scalp DPC. Venepuncture was done earlier than the placement of each patch test.

The rearrangement joins TRBV7-9 to TRBJ2-1; 14 positions agree with TRBD2. The receptor comes from a man aged 35 to 55 with alopecia areata. Some clones in this sample may be carry-over from other donors' samples. Sequencing used whole blood, obtained in connection with sensitization to the hapten diphenylcyclopropenone (DPC). The CDR3 DNA is TGTGCCAGCAGCTTAGCGGGACTAGCGGGAGATGAGCAGTTCTTC. This translates into CASSLAGLAGDEQFF. Supplemented by reference TRBV7-9 and TRBJ2-1, the full variable domain reads DTGVSQNPRHKITKRGQNVTFRCDPISEHNRLYWYRQTLGQGPEFLTYFQNEAQLEKSRLLSDRFSAERPKGSFSTLEIQRTEQGDSAMYLCASSLAGLAGDEQFFGPGTRLTVL.